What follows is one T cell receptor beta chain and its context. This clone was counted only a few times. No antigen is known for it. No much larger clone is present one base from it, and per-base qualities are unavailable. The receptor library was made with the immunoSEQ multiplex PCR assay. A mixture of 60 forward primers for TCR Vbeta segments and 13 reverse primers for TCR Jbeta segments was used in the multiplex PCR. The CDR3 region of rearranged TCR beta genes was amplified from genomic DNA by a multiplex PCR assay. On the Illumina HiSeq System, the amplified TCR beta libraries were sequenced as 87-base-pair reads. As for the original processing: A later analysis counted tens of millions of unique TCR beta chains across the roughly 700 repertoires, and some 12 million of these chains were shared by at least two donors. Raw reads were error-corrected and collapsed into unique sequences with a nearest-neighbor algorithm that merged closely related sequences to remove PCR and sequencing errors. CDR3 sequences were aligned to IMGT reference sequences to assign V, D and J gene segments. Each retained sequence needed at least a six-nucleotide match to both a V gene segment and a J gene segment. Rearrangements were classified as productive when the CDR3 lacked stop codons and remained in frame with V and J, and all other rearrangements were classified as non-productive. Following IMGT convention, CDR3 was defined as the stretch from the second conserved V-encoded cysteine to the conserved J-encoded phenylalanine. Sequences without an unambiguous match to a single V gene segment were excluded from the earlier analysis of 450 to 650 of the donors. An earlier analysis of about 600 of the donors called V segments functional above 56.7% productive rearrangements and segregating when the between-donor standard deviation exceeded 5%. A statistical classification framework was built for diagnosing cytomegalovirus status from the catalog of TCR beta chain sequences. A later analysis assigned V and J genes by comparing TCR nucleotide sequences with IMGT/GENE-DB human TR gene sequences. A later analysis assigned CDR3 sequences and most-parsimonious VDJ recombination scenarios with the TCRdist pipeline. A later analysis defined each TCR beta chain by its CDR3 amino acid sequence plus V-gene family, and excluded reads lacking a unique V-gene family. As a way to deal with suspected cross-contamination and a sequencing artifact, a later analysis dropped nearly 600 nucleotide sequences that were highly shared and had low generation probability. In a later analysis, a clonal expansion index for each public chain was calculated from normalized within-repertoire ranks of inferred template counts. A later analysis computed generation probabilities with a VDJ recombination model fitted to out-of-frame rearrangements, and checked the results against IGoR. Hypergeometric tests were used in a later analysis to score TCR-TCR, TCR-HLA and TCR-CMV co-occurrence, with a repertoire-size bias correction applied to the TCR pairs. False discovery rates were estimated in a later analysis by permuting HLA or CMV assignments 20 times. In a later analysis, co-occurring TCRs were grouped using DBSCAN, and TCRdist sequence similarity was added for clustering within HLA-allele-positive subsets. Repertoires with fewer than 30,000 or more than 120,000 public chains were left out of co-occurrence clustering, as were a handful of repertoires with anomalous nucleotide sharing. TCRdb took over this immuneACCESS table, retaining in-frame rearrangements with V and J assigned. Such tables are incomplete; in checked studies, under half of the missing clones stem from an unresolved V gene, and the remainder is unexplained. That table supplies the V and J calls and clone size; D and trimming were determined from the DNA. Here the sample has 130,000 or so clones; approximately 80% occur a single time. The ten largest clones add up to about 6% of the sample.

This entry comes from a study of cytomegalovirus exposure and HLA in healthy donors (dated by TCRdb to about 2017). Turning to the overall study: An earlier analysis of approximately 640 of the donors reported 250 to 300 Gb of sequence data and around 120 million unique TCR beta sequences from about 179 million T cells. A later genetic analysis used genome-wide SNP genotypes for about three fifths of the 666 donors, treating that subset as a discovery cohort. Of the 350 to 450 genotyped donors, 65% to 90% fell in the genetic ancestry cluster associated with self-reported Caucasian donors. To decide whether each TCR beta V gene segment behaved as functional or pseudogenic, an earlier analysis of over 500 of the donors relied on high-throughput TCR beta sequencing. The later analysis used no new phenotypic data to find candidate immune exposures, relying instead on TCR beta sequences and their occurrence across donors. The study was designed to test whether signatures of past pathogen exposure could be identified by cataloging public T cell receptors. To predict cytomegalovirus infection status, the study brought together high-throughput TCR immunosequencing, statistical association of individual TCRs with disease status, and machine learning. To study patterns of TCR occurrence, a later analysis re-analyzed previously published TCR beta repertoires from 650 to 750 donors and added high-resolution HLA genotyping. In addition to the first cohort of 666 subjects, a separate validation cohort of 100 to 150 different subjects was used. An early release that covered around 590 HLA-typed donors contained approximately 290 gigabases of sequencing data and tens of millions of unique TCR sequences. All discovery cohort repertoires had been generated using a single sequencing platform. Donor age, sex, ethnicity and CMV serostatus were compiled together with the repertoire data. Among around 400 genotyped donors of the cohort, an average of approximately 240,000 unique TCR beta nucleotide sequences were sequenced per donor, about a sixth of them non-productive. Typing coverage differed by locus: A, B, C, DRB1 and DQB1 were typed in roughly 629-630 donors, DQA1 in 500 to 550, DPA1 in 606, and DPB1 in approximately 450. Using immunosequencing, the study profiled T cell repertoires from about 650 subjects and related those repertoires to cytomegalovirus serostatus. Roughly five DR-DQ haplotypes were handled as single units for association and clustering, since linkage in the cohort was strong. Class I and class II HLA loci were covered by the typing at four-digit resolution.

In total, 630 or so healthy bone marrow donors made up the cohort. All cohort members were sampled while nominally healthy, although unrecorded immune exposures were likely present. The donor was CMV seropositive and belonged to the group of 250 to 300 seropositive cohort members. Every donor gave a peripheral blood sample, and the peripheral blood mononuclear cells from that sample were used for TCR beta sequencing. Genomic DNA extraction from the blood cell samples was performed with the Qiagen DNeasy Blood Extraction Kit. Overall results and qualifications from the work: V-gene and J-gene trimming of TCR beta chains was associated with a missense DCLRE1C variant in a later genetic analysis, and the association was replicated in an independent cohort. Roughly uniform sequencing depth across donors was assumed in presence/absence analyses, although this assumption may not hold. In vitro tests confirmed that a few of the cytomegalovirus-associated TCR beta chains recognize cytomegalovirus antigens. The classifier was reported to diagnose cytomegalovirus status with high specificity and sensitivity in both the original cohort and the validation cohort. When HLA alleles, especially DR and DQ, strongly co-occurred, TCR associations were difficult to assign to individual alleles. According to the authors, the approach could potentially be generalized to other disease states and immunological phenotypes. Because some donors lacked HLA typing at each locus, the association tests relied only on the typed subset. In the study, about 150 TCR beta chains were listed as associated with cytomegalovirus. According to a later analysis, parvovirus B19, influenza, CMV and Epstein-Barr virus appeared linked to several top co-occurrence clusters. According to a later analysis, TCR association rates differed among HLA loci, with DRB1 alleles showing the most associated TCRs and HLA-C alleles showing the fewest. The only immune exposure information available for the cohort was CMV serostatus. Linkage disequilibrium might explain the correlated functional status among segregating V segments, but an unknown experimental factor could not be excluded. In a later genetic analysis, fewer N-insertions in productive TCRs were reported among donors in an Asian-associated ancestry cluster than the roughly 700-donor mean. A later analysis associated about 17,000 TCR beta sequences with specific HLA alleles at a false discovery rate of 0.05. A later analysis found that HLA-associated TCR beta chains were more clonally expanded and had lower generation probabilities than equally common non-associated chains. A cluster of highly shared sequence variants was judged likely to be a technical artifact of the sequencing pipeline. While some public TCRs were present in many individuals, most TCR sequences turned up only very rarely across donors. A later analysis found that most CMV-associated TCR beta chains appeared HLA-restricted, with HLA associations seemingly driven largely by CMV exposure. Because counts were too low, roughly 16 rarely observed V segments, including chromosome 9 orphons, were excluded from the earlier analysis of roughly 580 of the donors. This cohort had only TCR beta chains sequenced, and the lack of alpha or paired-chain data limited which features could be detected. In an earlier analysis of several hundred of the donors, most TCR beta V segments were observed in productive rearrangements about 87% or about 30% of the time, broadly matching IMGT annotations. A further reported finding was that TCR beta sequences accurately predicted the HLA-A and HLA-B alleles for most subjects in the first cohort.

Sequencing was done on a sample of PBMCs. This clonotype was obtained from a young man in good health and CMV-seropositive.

This receptor carries the CDR3 CASSYSDRGNTIYF. The DNA sequence is TGTGCCAGCAGTTACTCGGACAGGGGAAACACCATATATTTT. This sequence uses TRBV6-5 and TRBJ1-3; TRBD1 fits 7 bases in the junction. V and J are trimmed by 0 bases and 4 bases, and the gene matches miss 0 bases of the junction. The CDR1 and CDR2 encoded by the germline V gene are MNHEY and SVGAGI. There are 14 amino acids in the CDR3, from cysteine to phenylalanine inclusive. Just the 42-base CDR3 DNA is kept, in frame starting at base 1.